Presented here are 29 T cell receptor beta chains from one specimen sequenced in a study of T cell changes during pregnancy in multiple sclerosis. TCRdb keeps only in-frame clones here, not all; method: immunoSEQ multiplex PCR. The sample comprises roughly 110,000 clones, under 95% of which are singletons, and about 1.5% rests with the top ten. The sample here was peripheral blood, taken before pregnancy. The receptors come from a female donor with multiple sclerosis, enrolled in a pregnancy study.

The chain combines TRBV30 with TRBJ1-2, with 7 nucleotides matching TRBD1. Germline assignment: CDR1 GTSNPN and CDR2 SVGIG (reference sequence). The CDR3 has 17 residues. J lost 4 bases, V lost 2 bases, and 16 bases had no gene match. CDR3 DNA: TGTGCCTGGAGTTCTCTCGCTTGGGCAGGGGGTATCTATGGCTACACCTTC. The encoded protein is CAWSSLAWAGGIYGYTF.

J is TRBJ2-3 and V is TRBV7-9, with a weak D call TRBD1 (8 bases). Germline V CDR1 and CDR2: SEHNR, FQNEAQ (reference sequence). CDR3 size: 17 residues. The V end lost 2 bases, the J end lost 3 bases, and 18 bases lay between the germline ends. The CDR3 DNA reads TGTGCCAGCAGCTTACCCGACAGGGGAGCGGGGACAGATACGCAGTATTTT. It encodes CASSLPDRGAGTDTQYF.

The V gene is TRBV2, the J gene TRBJ1-5; 9 bases map to TRBD1. The CDR3 has 15 amino acids. V lost 3 bases, J lost 6 bases, and 6 bases stayed unmatched. Germline-derived CDR1 and CDR2 are SNHLY and FYNNEI. DNA of the CDR3: TGTGCCAGCAGTGATGGGACAGGGTTTCTTCAGCCCCAGCATTTT. This codes for CASSDGTGFLQPQHF.

This chain uses TRBV7-9 with TRBJ2-2; 9 positions agree with TRBD2. The length of the CDR3 is 17 residues. The V gene's germline CDR1 is SEHNR and CDR2 FQNEAQ (reference sequence). V lost 1 base and J lost 2; bases outside the gene matches: 5. In DNA, the CDR3 is TGTGCCAGCAGCTTAGATTCGCGGGGGGGCAACACCGGGGAGCTGTTTTTT. It translates to CASSLDSRGGNTGELFF.

This clone was seen once. The V gene is TRBV9, the J gene TRBJ2-3, with D perhaps TRBD1 (5 bases). Germline values: CDR1 SGDLS, CDR2 YYNGEE. The CDR3 is 14 residues long. Trimming removed 0 bases at V and 5 bases at J, with 10 bases between. The chain's CDR3 is CASSVGIQGDTQYF. CDR3 DNA: TGTGCCAGCAGCGTAGGAATCCAGGGAGATACGCAGTATTTT.

The rearrangement joins TRBV30 to TRBJ2-3; no clear D gene. Trimming shortened V by 1 base and J by 6 bases, and 11 bases separated the two germline ends. CDR3 size: 13 residues. CDR1 is GTSNPN and CDR2 is SVGIG in the germline V gene (reference sequence). The CDR3 loop reads CAWSGGGRDTQYF. The CDR3 DNA follows: TGTGCCTGGAGTGGAGGCGGAAGGGATACGCAGTATTTT.

The chain employs TRBV30 and TRBJ2-3; 10 bases fit TRBD2. This CDR3 spans 12 amino acids. Germline values: CDR1 GTSNPN, CDR2 SVGIG (reference sequence). The J segment lost 13 bases and the V segment lost 4 bases, leaving 8 bases of the junction unmatched. The CDR3 region is CAWNLSGRRKYF. CDR3 coding DNA: TGTGCCTGGAACCTTAGCGGGAGGCGGAAGTATTTT.

The chain couples TRBV5-1 to TRBJ1-1; 7 bases are shared with TRBD1. Germline V gene sequence: CDR1 SGHRS, CDR2 YFSETQ. V dropped 2 bases and J dropped 1; count of bases not matched to a gene: 14. The CDR3 extends over 18 amino acids. CDR3 sequence: CASSLSLSSWDRNTEAFF. As DNA, the CDR3 is TGCGCCAGCAGCTTAAGCCTGTCGTCGTGGGACAGGAACACTGAAGCTTTCTTT.

The genes are TRBV10-3 and TRBJ2-5, with a possible D match to TRBD2 (5 bases). Germline lookup yields CDR1 ENHRY and CDR2 SYGVKD. This CDR3 spans 13 amino acids. V was shortened by 3 bases and J by 4 bases, with 9 bases between the two germline ends. The CDR3 here is CAISDGVLETQYF. CDR3 nucleotide sequence: TGTGCCATCAGTGACGGGGTACTAGAGACCCAGTACTTC.

The genes are TRBV4-3 and TRBJ2-2, with a possible D match to TRBD2 (5 bases). CDR1 and CDR2 from the germline V gene are LGHNA and YSLEER. With 0 bases removed from V and 7 bases from J, the gap between germline ends came to 9 bases. CDR3 length: 14 amino acids. CDR3 coding DNA: TGCGCCAGCAGCCAAGAAGCTCGGGGCGGGGAGCTGTTTTTT. It yields the protein CASSQEARGGELFF.

The V call is TRBV5-1, the J call TRBJ1-1; 7 bases match TRBD1. The germline gives CDR1 SGHRS, CDR2 YFSETQ. This CDR3 is built from 17 residues. J gave up 6 bases and V 3 bases, and 17 bases lay outside the gene matches. CDR3 protein: CASSWGDSRTFGAEAFF. CDR3 coding DNA: TGCGCCAGCAGCTGGGGGGACAGTCGGACGTTTGGGGCTGAAGCTTTCTTT.

The rearrangement links TRBV9 to TRBJ1-1, with a possible D match to TRBD1 (6 bases). This CDR3 region has 13 residues. Between the trimmed V and J ends, which lost 4 bases and 3 bases, there was a span of 10 bases. Germline-derived CDR1 and CDR2 are SGDLS and YYNGEE. CDR3 region: CASSTQGDTEAFF. CDR3 bases: TGTGCCAGCAGCACACAGGGAGACACTGAAGCTTTCTTT.

This clone was counted once. The chain carries TRBV14 and TRBJ2-3; TRBD2 matches at 13 bases. CDR1 is SGHDN, CDR2 FVKESK, per germline. V shed 4 bases and J 3 bases; nucleotides not matched to a gene: 13. The CDR3 loop spans 19 amino acids. The DNA for the CDR3 is TGTGCCAGCAGCCGTACCGGGACTAGCGGGATGAGTCGAACAGATACGCAGTATTTT. Encoded protein: CASSRTGTSGMSRTDTQYF.

This clone has only one observation. The rearrangement uses TRBV5-1 and TRBJ2-2; D uncertain. The CDR3 consists of 12 residues. CDR1 and CDR2 from the germline V gene are SGHRS and YFSETQ. The V and J ends lost 4 bases and 1 base respectively, with 2 bases between them. CDR3 coding DNA: TGCGCCAGCAGCCTGAACACCGGGGAGCTGTTTTTT. Its protein product is CASSLNTGELFF.

This clone was found once. The chain has TRBV28 and TRBJ2-7; D remains ambiguous. The CDR3 contains 10 residues. V lost 4 bases and J lost 9, with 7 bases in between. Germline V gives CDR1 MDHEN, CDR2 SYDVKM. CDR3 residues: CASSSGGQYF. The CDR3 DNA reads as TGTGCCAGCAGTTCCGGCGGGCAGTACTTC.

The rearrangement links TRBV5-1 to TRBJ1-3; no definite D call. The CDR3 contains 16 residues. Germline assignment: CDR1 SGHRS and CDR2 YFSETQ. V lost 0 bases and J lost 0, with 10 bases in between. CDR3 region: CASSLGSVDSGNTIYF. The CDR3 DNA reads TGCGCCAGCAGCTTGGGTTCCGTAGACTCTGGAAACACCATATATTTT.

The V call is TRBV4-3, the J call TRBJ1-1, with TRBD1 matching 7 bases. V dropped 5 bases and J dropped 3; count of bases not matched to a gene: 6. CDR3 length equals 14 residues. Germline CDR1 LGHNA, CDR2 YSLEER. The CDR3 region has the DNA TGCGCCAGCAGCGAACGACAGGGATACACTGAAGCTTTCTTT. It specifies CASSERQGYTEAFF.

The chain is built from TRBV18 and TRBJ2-1, with TRBD1 matching 7 bases. Unmatched junction bases numbered 5, after V lost 1 base and J lost 5 bases. The CDR3 consists of 15 residues. Per germline, CDR1 KGHSH and CDR2 LQKENI. The CDR3 here is CASSPQGAFNNEQFF. Written as DNA, the CDR3 is TGTGCCAGCTCACCACAGGGGGCCTTTAACAATGAGCAGTTCTTC.

The chain combines TRBV15 with TRBJ1-5; 8 bases are a match to TRBD1. The germline CDR1 and CDR2 sequences are LNHNV and YYDKDF (reference sequence). This CDR3 is 15 amino acids long. Losses at the gene ends were 5 bases for V and 0 bases for J; bases not matched to a gene: 3. Here the CDR3 reads CATSDRGYSNQPQHF. Here the CDR3 DNA reads TGTGCCACCAGCGACAGGGGATATAGCAATCAGCCCCAGCATTTT.

The chain uses TRBV12-5 and TRBJ2-2; TRBD1 matches at 8 bases. Germline loops: CDR1 LGHNT, CDR2 FRNRAP. V lost 4 bases, J lost 4 bases, and 11 bases stayed unmatched. The CDR3 contains 17 residues. The CDR3 region is CASGYLQGAKGTGELFF. CDR3 nucleotide sequence: TGTGCTAGTGGTTACCTCCAGGGGGCTAAGGGCACCGGGGAGCTGTTTTTT.

This rearrangement joins TRBV10-3 to TRBJ2-2; a weak D match, TRBD1 (7 bases). CDR3 length: 15 amino acids. The V gene's germline CDR1 is ENHRY and CDR2 SYGVKD. Trimming stripped 10 bases from V and 4 bases from J, with 19 bases between. The CDR3 is CATGNRQGLTGELFF. CDR3 DNA: TGTGCCACCGGAAATAGACAGGGACTCACCGGGGAGCTGTTTTTT.

The rearrangement uses TRBV6-5 and TRBJ1-1; D is unclear. With 2 bases removed from V and 1 base from J, the gap between germline ends came to 5 bases. The CDR3 runs to 13 residues. Germline lookup yields CDR1 MNHEY and CDR2 SVGAGI. This chain's CDR3 is CASSYGRNTEAFF. The CDR3, as DNA: TGTGCCAGCAGTTACGGTAGGAACACTGAAGCTTTCTTT.

The chain is built from TRBV27 and TRBJ2-7; D uncertain. The CDR3 has 11 amino acids. Looked up from germline, CDR1 is MNHEY and CDR2 is SMNVEV (reference sequence). Trimming left V 6 bases short and J 5 bases short, with 8 bases between. The chain's CDR3 is CASSHGHEQYF. The CDR3, as DNA: TGTGCCAGCAGCCATGGCCACGAGCAGTACTTC.

V is TRBV5-6 and J is TRBJ1-6, with a weak D call TRBD1 (5 bases). The CDR3 spans 19 residues. V gave up 6 bases and J gave up 8 bases, with 30 bases separating them. In germline, CDR1 is SGHDT, CDR2 YYEEEE. For the CDR3, the DNA is TGTGCCAGCACCATATTGCAACGGGACTCCGGGGGGTCTCATTCACCCCTCCACTTT. Protein sequence: CASTILQRDSGGSHSPLHF.

This chain connects TRBV9 to TRBJ2-3, with 7 positions matching TRBD2. V lost 3 bases, J lost 3 bases, and 1 base stayed unmatched. The germline V gene encodes CDR1 SGDLS and CDR2 YYNGEE. This CDR3 comprises 13 residues. The CDR3 nucleotides are TGTGCCAGCAGCGGGGGGGGAACAGATACGCAGTATTTT. This gives the protein CASSGGGTDTQYF.

The chain is built from TRBV5-1 and TRBJ1-3; D not certain. This CDR3 is 16 amino acids long. The V and J ends lost 2 bases and 0 bases respectively, with 12 bases between them. Per the germline V gene, CDR1 is SGHRS and CDR2 is YFSETQ. This CDR3 reads CASSLATGVSGNTIYF. CDR3 in DNA: TGCGCCAGCAGCTTAGCCACGGGAGTCTCTGGAAACACCATATATTTT. The entire variable domain, with the rest obtained from reference TRBV5-1 and TRBJ1-3, is as follows: KAGVTQTPRYLIKTRGQQVTLSCSPISGHRSVSWYQQTPGQGLQFLFEYFSETQRNKGNFPGRFSGRQFSNSRSEMNVSTLELGDSALYLCASSLATGVSGNTIYFGEGSWLTVV.

This chain joins TRBV19 and TRBJ1-5; 9 positions agree with TRBD1. V gave up 4 bases and J gave up 6 bases; unmatched junction bases: 4. This CDR3 spans 14 amino acids. Germline lookup yields CDR1 LNHDA and CDR2 SQIVND (reference sequence). CDR3 bases: TGTGCCAGTAGTACGGGACAGGGCGTTCAGCCCCAGCATTTT. It yields the protein CASSTGQGVQPQHF. Filled out from reference TRBV19 and TRBJ1-5, the complete variable domain reads DGGITQSPKYLFRKEGQNVTLSCEQNLNHDAMYWYRQDPGQGLRLIYYSQIVNDFQKGDIAEGYSVSREKKESFPLTVTSAQKNPTAFYLCASSTGQGVQPQHFGDGTRLSIL.

This sequence joins TRBV5-6 and TRBJ2-2; 8 bases line up with TRBD2. V gave up 2 bases and J gave up 4 bases; unmatched junction bases: 10. From germline, CDR1 is SGHDT and CDR2 YYEEEE. The CDR3 extends over 17 amino acids. CDR3 loop: CASSFGPGLVATGELFF. In nucleotides, the CDR3 is TGTGCCAGCAGCTTCGGACCGGGACTAGTGGCCACCGGGGAGCTGTTTTTT. Full variable domain (outside the CDR3, taken from reference TRBV5-6 and TRBJ2-2): DAGVTQSPTHLIKTRGQQVTLRCSPKSGHDTVSWYQQALGQGPQFIFQYYEEEERQRGNFPDRFSGHQFPNYSSELNVNALLLGDSALYLCASSFGPGLVATGELFFGEGSRLTVL.

The chain carries TRBV28 and TRBJ2-2; D remains ambiguous. The CDR3 runs to 13 residues. Trimming pared 3 bases from V and 2 bases from J, leaving 4 bases between. Germline V gives CDR1 MDHEN, CDR2 SYDVKM. For the CDR3, the DNA is TGTGCCAGCAGTTTCTATAACACCGGGGAGCTGTTTTTT. Translated, it gives CASSFYNTGELFF. The full variable domain, with the rest looked up from reference TRBV28 and TRBJ2-2, is DVKVTQSSRYLVKRTGEKVFLECVQDMDHENMFWYRQDPGLGLRLIYFSYDVKMKEKGDIPEGYSVSREKKERFSLILESASTNQTSMYLCASSFYNTGELFFGEGSRLTVL.